These 8 T cell receptor beta chains were sequenced from one sample in a study of T cell responses to AZD1222 COVID-19 vaccine. Measured with immunoSEQ multiplex PCR; TCRdb has only the in-frame clones, and not every one. The sample records 90,000 to 120,000 clones, over 70% being singletons. This sample comprised peripheral blood, obtained on day 0 of AZD1222 vaccination. These receptors all come from an adult in good health.

The chain combines TRBV5-4 with TRBJ2-5; D may be TRBD1 or TRBD2 (5 bases each). This CDR3 is 14 amino acids long. V shed 2 bases and J shed 2 bases, with 10 bases lying between them. Germline lookup yields CDR1 SGHNT and CDR2 YYREEE (reference sequence). CDR3 DNA sequence: TGTGCCAGCAGCTTTCGAGGGGATCAAGAGACCCAGTACTTC. This sequence encodes CASSFRGDQETQYF.

This clone was detected a few times. The chain uses TRBV6-5 and TRBJ1-6; D possibly corresponds to TRBD1 (6 bases). The CDR3 is 15 amino acids. The ends were cut back, 2 bases at V and 6 bases at J, with 11 bases in the middle. Germline values: CDR1 MNHEY, CDR2 SVGAGI. The CDR3 loop is CASSYQRQVNSPLHF. DNA for the CDR3: TGTGCCAGCAGTTACCAAAGACAGGTTAATTCACCCCTCCACTTT.

The chain is built from TRBV7-8 and TRBJ1-5; D unresolved. CDR1 is SGHVS, CDR2 FQNEAQ, per germline. V was cut by 5 bases and J by 4 bases, with 6 bases left in between. The CDR3 spans 12 residues. The DNA of the CDR3 is TGTGCCAGCAGCCGATATAATCAGCCCCAGCATTTT. It encodes CASSRYNQPQHF.

In its sample, this clone was seen once. V and J are TRBV18 and TRBJ2-7; D is unclear. Per the germline V gene, CDR1 is KGHSH and CDR2 is LQKENI. The CDR3 consists of 13 residues. Trimming took 2 bases from V and 2 from J, leaving 7 bases between them. The CDR3 protein is CASSPSLTYEQYF. CDR3 DNA: TGTGCCAGCTCACCATCCCTCACCTACGAGCAGTACTTC.

The rearrangement links TRBV27 to TRBJ1-5; D gene uncertain. With 3 bases removed from V and 0 bases from J, the gap between germline ends came to 9 bases. Germline CDR1 is MNHEY and CDR2 is SMNVEV (reference sequence). The CDR3 loop spans 15 amino acids. The CDR3 DNA reads TGTGCCAGCAGTTTGCCACCGTATAGCAATCAGCCCCAGCATTTT. This gives the protein CASSLPPYSNQPQHF.

The V call is TRBV5-1, the J call TRBJ2-5; no reliable D call. V was trimmed by 3 bases and J by 1 base, leaving 10 bases between them. Germline V gene lookup returns CDR1 SGHRS and CDR2 YFSETQ. CDR3 size: 14 residues. The chain's CDR3 is CASSSSTGQETQYF. Here the CDR3 DNA reads TGCGCCAGCAGCTCCAGTACGGGCCAAGAGACCCAGTACTTC.

The chain recombines TRBV2 with TRBJ2-3; 7 bases map to TRBD2. CDR1 and CDR2 from the germline V gene are SNHLY and FYNNEI. The length of the CDR3 is 14 residues. Trimming cost V 5 bases and J 1 base; bases outside gene matches: 3. Written as DNA, the CDR3 is TGTGCCAGCAGTACTGCGGGAGGCACAGATACGCAGTATTTT. It codes for CASSTAGGTDTQYF. Combining the CDR3 with reference TRBV2 and TRBJ2-3 gives the whole variable domain EPEVTQTPSHQVTQMGQEVILRCVPISNHLYFYWYRQILGQKVEFLVSFYNNEISEKSEIFDDQFSVERPDGSNFTLKIRSTKLEDSAMYFCASSTAGGTDTQYFGPGTRLTVL.

Only a few counts were recorded for this clone. The J gene is TRBJ2-1, the V gene TRBV7-8, with D perhaps matching TRBD2 (6 bases). The CDR3 consists of 14 residues. Per the germline V gene, CDR1 is SGHVS and CDR2 is FQNEAQ. Trimming left V 5 bases short and J 8 bases short, with 16 bases between. For the CDR3, the DNA is TGTGCCAGCAGCCCTAGGGTCCCGGGGGATGAGCAGTTCTTC. This gives the protein CASSPRVPGDEQFF.